This TCR beta chain derives from a study of CD8 T cells in Susac syndrome. Germline V gives CDR1 SGHTA, CDR2 FQGNSA. V lost 6 bases and J lost 7, with 9 bases in between. The CDR3 spans 11 residues. An input of 0.5 to 1 ug of RNA was subjected to reverse transcription using random hexamers. immunoSEQ multiplex PCR amplified TCR beta CDR3 across 54 Vbeta, 13 Jbeta. TCRdb re-called the immunoSEQ multiplex PCR reads through MiXCR, storing one row per CDR3 protein. The sample lists about 120,000 distinct CDR3 sequences; less than 95% were seen once. From blood CD8+ and CD4+ T cells, TCR beta sequences were generated. The CD8+ and CD4+ T cells were isolated magnetically using a negative isolation approach, whereas the TEMRA cells were enriched by FACS. This clonotype was counted once.

The chain couples TRBV7-2 to TRBJ1-1; D is uncertain. The source is a human donor in good health. Sequencing was carried out using CD4+ T cells from PBMCs. The DNA of the CDR3 is TGTGCCAGCAGTCTAAACCTTGAAGCTTTCTTT. This gives the protein CASSLNLEAFF.